These 27 T cell receptor beta chains came from one sample sequenced in a study of identifying expanded T cells in peripheral blood. Profiling relied on immunoSEQ multiplex PCR, and the TCRdb table lists in-frame clones only, not all of them. The sample contains 85,000 to 95,000 clones, more than 70% of which appear only once. The sequencing input was blood. These receptors all come from a person aged 18 to 70 in good health.

The chain recombines TRBV2 with TRBJ1-3; possible D gene TRBD1, 6 bases. From germline, CDR1 is SNHLY and CDR2 FYNNEI. This CDR3 is 13 amino acids long. Trimming shortened V by 11 bases and J by 0 bases, and 11 bases separated the two germline ends. CDR3 sequence (DNA): TGTGCCGGACGGGACAACTCTGGAAACACCATATATTTT. Protein sequence: CAGRDNSGNTIYF.

The chain joins TRBV9 to TRBJ2-3, with 11 bases matching TRBD2. Trimming took 1 base from V and 4 from J; bases not matched to a gene: 14. CDR1 is SGDLS and CDR2 is YYNGEE in the germline V gene. This CDR3 has 19 residues. CDR3 sequence: CASSVPLAGGPDPSDTQYF. CDR3 coding DNA: TGTGCCAGCAGCGTACCCTTAGCGGGGGGGCCCGATCCTTCAGATACGCAGTATTTT.

Remarks on this clone: The sample contains more than one DNA sequence encoding this CDR3. This chain connects TRBV29-1 to TRBJ2-2; maybe TRBD1 (6 bases). V shed 3 bases and J shed 3 bases, with 8 bases lying between them. Germline loops: CDR1 SQVTM, CDR2 ANQGSEA. The CDR3 totals 13 residues. The CDR3 region has the DNA TGCAGCGTTGATCAGGGGTACACCGGGGAGCTGTTTTTT. Translating gives CSVDQGYTGELFF.

The chain is built from TRBV10-3 and TRBJ2-3, with a weak D call TRBD1 (5 bases). The CDR3 consists of 15 residues. CDR1 is ENHRY, CDR2 SYGVKD, per germline. Trimming took 6 bases from V and 0 from J, leaving 13 bases between them. The CDR3 loop reads CAIRERGSSTDTQYF. In DNA form, the CDR3 reads TGTGCCATCAGAGAAAGGGGATCTAGCACAGATACGCAGTATTTT.

This clone was picked up a small number of times. Additional DNA sequences in this sample encode the identical CDR3. The chain has TRBV6-4 and TRBJ2-3; tentative D call: TRBD2 (5 bases). Germline V CDR1 and CDR2: MRHNA, SNTAGT. Trimming took 3 bases from V and 0 from J, leaving 7 bases between them. The CDR3 totals 14 residues. The CDR3: CASSERGSTDTQYF. CDR3 DNA sequence: TGTGCCAGCAGTGAACGGGGTAGCACAGATACGCAGTATTTT.

The chain combines TRBV27 with TRBJ2-1; 12 bases match TRBD2. Germline V gene sequence: CDR1 MNHEY, CDR2 SMNVEV (reference sequence). The CDR3 is 18 amino acids. Trimming removed 4 bases from V and 4 bases from J; junction bases left unmatched: 11. The CDR3 sequence is CASSSPSGTSGSYNEQFF. The CDR3 bases are TGTGCCAGCAGTTCCCCCTCCGGGACTAGCGGGTCTTACAATGAGCAGTTCTTC.

The genes are TRBV12-2 and TRBJ2-2; the table's D call of TRBD2 was not tested on the DNA. TRBV12-2 is a documented pseudogene. The CDR3 is 15 amino acids. In DNA, the CDR3 is TGTGCAAGTCGCTTAAGGGCTAGCGTCGCCGGGGAGCTGTTTTTT. This encodes CASRLRASVAGELFF.

This sequence joins TRBV9 and TRBJ1-1, with D hard to call. CDR1 SGDLS and CDR2 YYNGEE come from the germline V gene. This CDR3 spans 12 amino acids. V was clipped by 0 bases and J by 2 bases, with 2 bases between them. DNA for the CDR3: TGTGCCAGCAGCGTAGATAACACTGAAGCTTTCTTT. Its translation: CASSVDNTEAFF.

The V gene is TRBV30, the J gene TRBJ2-7; 9 bases align to TRBD1. Germline V lookup: CDR1 GTSNPN, CDR2 SVGIG (reference sequence). The CDR3 has 15 residues. V shed 3 bases, J shed 6 bases, and the junction held 12 bases outside the gene matches. The CDR3 region is CAWRLRDRVFSEQYF. The CDR3 DNA reads TGTGCCTGGAGGCTCCGGGACAGGGTATTCAGCGAGCAGTACTTC.

V and J are TRBV27 and TRBJ1-6; maybe TRBD1 (5 bases). The CDR3 contains 16 residues. Per germline, CDR1 MNHEY and CDR2 SMNVEV (reference sequence). The V gene lost 3 bases and the J gene lost 0 bases, with 9 bases spanning the gap. DNA for the CDR3: TGTGCCAGCAGTTTTGTTGGGGGCTCCTATAATTCACCCCTCCACTTT. Translating it yields CASSFVGGSYNSPLHF.

The rearrangement uses TRBV2 and TRBJ2-6; D is unresolved. Germline V CDR1 and CDR2: SNHLY, FYNNEI. V shed 0 bases and J shed 0 bases, with 6 bases lying between them. The CDR3 length is 16 residues. CDR3 in DNA: TGTGCCAGCAGTGAAGCGCTCTTCTCTGGGGCCAACGTCCTGACTTTC. It encodes CASSEALFSGANVLTF.

This chain joins TRBV30 and TRBJ2-1, with unresolved D. This CDR3 spans 12 amino acids. Germline CDR1 and CDR2: GTSNPN and SVGIG (reference sequence). V lost 0 bases and J 7 bases, leaving 7 bases between the germline ends. The CDR3 loop is CAWSVLGNEQFF. The CDR3 nucleotides read TGTGCCTGGAGTGTACTGGGTAATGAGCAGTTCTTC.

The rearrangement joins TRBV28 to TRBJ2-5, with D unresolved. V lost 2 bases and J 2 bases, leaving 12 bases between the germline ends. Germline V CDR1 and CDR2: MDHEN, SYDVKM. There are 15 residues in the CDR3. CDR3 sequence reads: CASSLGFAGQETQYF. Here the CDR3 DNA reads TGTGCCAGCAGTTTAGGGTTCGCAGGTCAAGAGACCCAGTACTTC.

The chain recombines TRBV2 with TRBJ1-2; 7 nucleotides line up with TRBD1. CDR3 length equals 15 residues. The V gene's germline CDR1 is SNHLY and CDR2 FYNNEI. The ends lost 5 bases at V and 4 bases at J; junction bases unmatched: 10. The CDR3 DNA reads as TGTGCCAGCAGTACACGGGACAGTGGGACCTATGGCTACACCTTC. Translating gives CASSTRDSGTYGYTF.

The chain employs TRBV6-1 and TRBJ1-5; 7 bases match TRBD1. The CDR3 is 15 residues long. J gave up 4 bases and V 3 bases, and 6 bases lay outside the gene matches. Germline loops: CDR1 MNHNS, CDR2 SASEGT. CDR3 bases: TGTGCCAGCAGTGAGGCAGGGGGTAGTAATCAGCCCCAGCATTTT. As protein: CASSEAGGSNQPQHF.

J is TRBJ1-1 and V is TRBV10-3; D gene ambiguous. Germline-derived CDR1 and CDR2 are ENHRY and SYGVKD. V dropped 5 bases and J dropped 4 bases, with 8 bases sitting between them. The CDR3 runs 12 residues. DNA for the CDR3: TGTGCCATCAGTCCCGCGGGCACTGAAGCTTTCTTT. It translates to CAISPAGTEAFF.

This rearrangement joins TRBV10-2 to TRBJ2-5; D is uncertain. There are 12 residues in the CDR3. The V gene's germline CDR1 is WSHSY and CDR2 SAAADI. Trimming cost V 10 bases and J 3 bases, with 12 bases left between them. The CDR3 loop is CATLTTKETQYF. DNA of the CDR3: TGCGCCACCCTTACCACTAAAGAGACCCAGTACTTC.

A few counts support this clone. Here the CDR3 DNA reads TGTGCCAGCAGTTCGACCGGGACCAGACTCGGAGATACGCAGTATTTT. This codes for CASSSTGTRLGDTQYF. J is TRBJ2-3 and V is TRBV28; perhaps D is TRBD1 or TRBD2 (5 bases each). Germline CDR1 is MDHEN and CDR2 is SYDVKM. The CDR3 is 16 amino acids. V shed 4 bases and J shed 5 bases, with 19 bases lying between them.

As DNA, the CDR3 is TGCGCCAGCAGCTTGGCCAGCGGAGGGGCAGATACGCAGTATTTT. Translating gives CASSLASGGADTQYF. This chain joins TRBV5-1 and TRBJ2-3; tentative D call: TRBD2 (6 bases). The germline V gene has CDR1 SGHRS and CDR2 YFSETQ. The V end lost 0 bases, the J end lost 4 bases, and 12 bases lay between the germline ends. CDR3 length: 15 amino acids.

The chain links TRBV7-3 to TRBJ2-3; D is uncertain. The V end lost 3 bases, the J end lost 4 bases, and 8 bases lay between the germline ends. The length of the CDR3 is 13 residues. CDR1 SGHTA and CDR2 FQGTGA come from the germline V gene. CDR3 coding DNA: TGTGCCAGCAGCTTGGCTTCTGCAGATACGCAGTATTTT. This translates into CASSLASADTQYF.

This chain connects TRBV4-1 to TRBJ2-2; D might be TRBD1 (7 bases). The V end was cut by 1 base, the J end by 2 bases, with 11 bases between. The length of the CDR3 is 16 residues. Germline assignment: CDR1 MGHRA and CDR2 YSYEKL. CDR3: CASSQAGGSNTGELFF. The DNA for the CDR3 is TGCGCCAGCAGCCAAGCAGGGGGGTCTAACACCGGGGAGCTGTTTTTT.

The V call is TRBV12-1, the J call TRBJ2-2; TRBD2 is the table's D call and was not checked against the DNA. TRBV12-1 counts as a pseudogene. This CDR3 region has 14 residues. CDR3 residues: CASGGAVSTGELFF. As DNA, the CDR3 is TGTGCCAGCGGGGGGGCTGTAAGCACCGGGGAGCTGTTTTTT.

This rearrangement joins TRBV28 to TRBJ2-3; D unclear. Trimming shortened V by 3 bases and J by 11 bases, and 18 bases separated the two germline ends. Germline assignment: CDR1 MDHEN and CDR2 SYDVKM. This CDR3 spans 14 amino acids. The CDR3 DNA is TGTGCCAGCAGTTTGGGGATAGAGACCACGGTGCAGTATTTT. Translating it yields CASSLGIETTVQYF.

This clone was recorded a few times. The chain has TRBV4-1 and TRBJ2-3, with 8 nucleotides matching TRBD2. Germline CDR1 reads MGHRA; CDR2 reads YSYEKL. The V gene end was trimmed by 1 base and the J gene end by 5 bases; junction bases not matched to a gene: 5. This CDR3 is 15 amino acids long. The CDR3 coding sequence is TGCGCCAGCAGCCAAGTAACGGGAGGGGGAGATACGCAGTATTTT. Residues: CASSQVTGGGDTQYF.

This clone was counted only a few times. The chain recombines TRBV7-2 with TRBJ2-2; D not certain. Trimming stripped 4 bases from V and 7 bases from J, with 13 bases between. The CDR3 is made up of 14 amino acids. Germline assignment: CDR1 SGHTA and CDR2 FQGNSA. CDR3 nucleotide sequence: TGTGCCAGCAGCTCTCACTCGGTTGGCGGGGAGCTGTTTTTT. It codes for CASSSHSVGGELFF.

The chain couples TRBV4-1 to TRBJ2-2; perhaps TRBD2 as D (6 bases). Trimming took 0 bases from V and 6 from J, leaving 11 bases between them. Germline assignment: CDR1 MGHRA and CDR2 YSYEKL. The CDR3 extends over 15 amino acids. CDR3: CASSQEGRLPGELFF. As DNA, the CDR3 is TGCGCCAGCAGCCAAGAAGGGAGGTTGCCCGGGGAGCTGTTTTTT.

V is TRBV28 and J is TRBJ1-2, with 10 bases that match TRBD1. The junction had 4 bases not matched to a gene; V was cut back by 6 bases and J by 6 bases. CDR1 MDHEN and CDR2 SYDVKM come from the germline V gene. The CDR3 is 13 residues long. Written as DNA, the CDR3 is TGTGCCAGCAGGTGGGACAGGGGCCATGGCTACACCTTC. It specifies CASRWDRGHGYTF.